This TCR beta chain was identified during a study of control samples from healthy donors and cancer patients. Generated by immunoSEQ multiplex PCR, the TCRdb table keeps only in-frame clones and is missing some. Of 71,000 or so clones in the sample, roughly nine tenths are singletons; the top ten hold around 19%. This CDR3 comprises 12 residues. Per the germline V gene, CDR1 is GTSNPN and CDR2 is SVGIG (reference sequence). V lost 6 bases and J 3 bases, leaving 11 bases between the germline ends. The chain recombines TRBV30 with TRBJ2-5; no clear D. The sample consisted of PBMCs. This clonotype was obtained from a man between 60 and 75 years old with lung cancer. This chain's CDR3 is CACPLREETQYF. In DNA form, the CDR3 reads TGTGCCTGTCCCCTACGGGAAGAGACCCAGTACTTC.